The rows below give T cell receptor beta chains drawn from one sample of a study of neoadjuvant anti-PD-1 for oral cavity cancer. Produced via immunoSEQ multiplex PCR; TCRdb's table is partial and in-frame only. The sample lists about 42,000 clones, about 77% occurring once. Specimen: PBMCs, collected after nivolumab (anti-PD-1) treatment. The receptors shown here come from a person between 35 and 79 years old with oral cavity squamous cell carcinoma. Both conserved end residues are part of each CDR3. Each record gives: V gene, D gene, clone size, J gene, CDR3 DNA, CDR3 protein. D genes are given only for firm matches. The size of a clone is reported for some rows only, either as once, few or many, or as a class for expanded clones.

V gene: TRBV25-1
D gene: -
clone size: -
J gene: TRBJ2-1
CDR3 DNA: TGTGCCAGCAGTCTCTACAATGAGCAGTTCTTC
CDR3 protein: CASSLYNEQFF

V gene: TRBV7-8
D gene: -
clone size: -
J gene: TRBJ2-7
CDR3 DNA: TGTGCCAGCAGCTTAGCTGGGAGCTCCTACGAGCAGTACTTC
CDR3 protein: CASSLAGSSYEQYF

V gene: TRBV6-4
D gene: -
clone size: -
J gene: TRBJ2-5
CDR3 DNA: TGTGCCAGCACGCGGGGGCGGGTAGAGACCCAGTACTTC
CDR3 protein: CASTRGRVETQYF

V gene: TRBV2
D gene: TRBD2
clone size: -
J gene: TRBJ2-3
CDR3 DNA: TGTGCCAGCAGGGGGGGGAGCACAGATACGCAGTATTTT
CDR3 protein: CASRGGSTDTQYF

V gene: TRBV5-4
D gene: TRBD2
clone size: few
J gene: TRBJ2-7
CDR3 DNA: TGTGCCAGCAGATCCCAGCGGGAGGCTACCTACGAGCAGTACTTC
CDR3 protein: CASRSQREATYEQYF

V gene: TRBV27
D gene: -
clone size: -
J gene: TRBJ1-6
CDR3 DNA: TGTGCCAGCAGTTTATACAATTCACCCCTCCACTTT
CDR3 protein: CASSLYNSPLHF

V gene: TRBV29-1
D gene: -
clone size: -
J gene: TRBJ2-6
CDR3 DNA: TGCAGCGTTATGACAGTTGGGGCCAACGTCCTGACTTTC
CDR3 protein: CSVMTVGANVLTF

V gene: TRBV13
D gene: -
clone size: -
J gene: TRBJ2-5
CDR3 DNA: TGTGCCAGCAGCTTAGGGAGGAGCAACAAAGAGACCCAGTACTTC
CDR3 protein: CASSLGRSNKETQYF

V gene: TRBV9
D gene: -
clone size: -
J gene: TRBJ1-1
CDR3 DNA: TGTGCCAGCAGCGCTCTTAAGAACACTGAAGCTTTCTTT
CDR3 protein: CASSALKNTEAFF

V gene: TRBV28
D gene: TRBD1
clone size: medium-sized
J gene: TRBJ2-7
CDR3 DNA: TGTGCCAGCAGGCCCTCCGGGACAGGGACCTACGAGCAGTACTTC
CDR3 protein: CASRPSGTGTYEQYF

V gene: TRBV11-2
D gene: TRBD1
clone size: -
J gene: TRBJ2-1
CDR3 DNA: TGTGCCAGCAGCTTACACACGCCCAACAGGGGTGTCTACAATGAGCAGTTCTTC
CDR3 protein: CASSLHTPNRGVYNEQFF

V gene: TRBV28
D gene: -
clone size: -
J gene: TRBJ1-2
CDR3 DNA: TGTGCCAGCAGCTCCAGGAGGGACTATGGCTACACCTTC
CDR3 protein: CASSSRRDYGYTF

V gene: TRBV6-5
D gene: -
clone size: -
J gene: TRBJ1-4
CDR3 DNA: TGTGCCAGCAGTTACCAGAGGTTTCATAATGAAAAACTGTTTTTT
CDR3 protein: CASSYQRFHNEKLFF

V gene: TRBV7-8
D gene: -
clone size: once
J gene: TRBJ2-2
CDR3 DNA: TGTGCCAGCAGCTCAGACCGGGTCGGGGAGCTGTTTTTT
CDR3 protein: CASSSDRVGELFF

V gene: TRBV19
D gene: TRBD2
clone size: -
J gene: TRBJ2-2
CDR3 DNA: TGTGCCAGTAGGGCAGCGGGGGGGGTCGGGGAGCTGTTTTTT
CDR3 protein: CASRAAGGVGELFF

V gene: TRBV2
D gene: -
clone size: -
J gene: TRBJ2-1
CDR3 DNA: TGTGCCAGCAGGTCACAGGCCTCCCACTACAATGAGCAGTTCTTC
CDR3 protein: CASRSQASHYNEQFF

V gene: TRBV5-1
D gene: -
clone size: -
J gene: TRBJ1-2
CDR3 DNA: TGCGCCAGCAGCTACGGGGTTAACTATGGCTACACCTTC
CDR3 protein: CASSYGVNYGYTF

V gene: TRBV6-6
D gene: -
clone size: -
J gene: TRBJ2-1
CDR3 DNA: TGTGCCATTCTACTTGAGTCGGGCCCGCGGCACAATGAGCAGTTCTTC
CDR3 protein: CAILLESGPRHNEQFF

V gene: TRBV4-1
D gene: -
clone size: -
J gene: TRBJ1-2
CDR3 DNA: TGCGCCAGCAGCCAAGCCTACGGGATTTATGGCTATGGCTACACCTTC
CDR3 protein: CASSQAYGIYGYGYTF

V gene: TRBV27
D gene: -
clone size: -
J gene: TRBJ2-7
CDR3 DNA: TGTGCCAGCAGTCCGTCAATGGGTCCCTACGAGCAGTACTTC
CDR3 protein: CASSPSMGPYEQYF

V gene: TRBV5-1
D gene: -
clone size: -
J gene: TRBJ1-2
CDR3 DNA: TGCGCCACATCGGAAGGGGACGGCTATGGCTACACCTTC
CDR3 protein: CATSEGDGYGYTF

V gene: TRBV19
D gene: -
clone size: few
J gene: TRBJ2-3
CDR3 DNA: TGTGCCAGTAGTATAAGGCTAAGTCAGGATACGCAGTATTTT
CDR3 protein: CASSIRLSQDTQYF

V gene: TRBV25-1
D gene: -
clone size: -
J gene: TRBJ1-6
CDR3 DNA: TGTGCCAGCAGTGAGGGATATTCACCCCTCCACTTT
CDR3 protein: CASSEGYSPLHF

V gene: TRBV13
D gene: -
clone size: -
J gene: TRBJ1-1
CDR3 DNA: TGTGCCAGCAGCTTAGTAGTACCTTGGAGAACTGAAGCTTTCTTT
CDR3 protein: CASSLVVPWRTEAFF

V gene: TRBV7-2
D gene: -
clone size: -
J gene: TRBJ2-1
CDR3 DNA: TGTGCCAGCAGCTCTCGGGACCGCGGTGAGCAGTTCTTC
CDR3 protein: CASSSRDRGEQFF

V gene: TRBV29-1
D gene: -
clone size: -
J gene: TRBJ2-7
CDR3 DNA: TGCAGCGTAGCTCCCGGAGTATCCGCCGAGCAGTACTTC
CDR3 protein: CSVAPGVSAEQYF

V gene: TRBV6-6
D gene: -
clone size: -
J gene: TRBJ2-7
CDR3 DNA: TGTGCCAGCAGTTTTTCCACGTCCTACGAGCAGTACTTC
CDR3 protein: CASSFSTSYEQYF